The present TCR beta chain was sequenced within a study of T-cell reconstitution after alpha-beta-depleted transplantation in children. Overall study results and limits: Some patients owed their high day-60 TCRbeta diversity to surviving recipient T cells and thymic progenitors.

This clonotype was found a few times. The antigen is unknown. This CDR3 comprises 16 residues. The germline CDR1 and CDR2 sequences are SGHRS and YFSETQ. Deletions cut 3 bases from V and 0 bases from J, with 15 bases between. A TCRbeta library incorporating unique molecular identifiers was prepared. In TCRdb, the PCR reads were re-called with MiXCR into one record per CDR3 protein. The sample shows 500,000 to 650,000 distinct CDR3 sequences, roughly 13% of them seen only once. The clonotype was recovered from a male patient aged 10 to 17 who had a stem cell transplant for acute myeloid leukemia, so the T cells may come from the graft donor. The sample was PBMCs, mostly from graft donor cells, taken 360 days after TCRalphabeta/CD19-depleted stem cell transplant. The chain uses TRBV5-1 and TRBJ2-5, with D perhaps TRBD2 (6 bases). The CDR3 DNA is TGCGCCAGCAGCTCGCCGGGAGCCCCCAACCAAGAGACCCAGTACTTC. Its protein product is CASSSPGAPNQETQYF.